This T cell receptor (beta chain) was observed in a study of PD-L1 blockade in urothelial cancer. Here immunoSEQ multiplex PCR was the method, and the copy in TCRdb shows in-frame clones only, minus some. The table records about 37,000 clones, over 65% of them present only once. Germline CDR1 reads WSHSY; CDR2 reads SAAADI. CDR3 size: 14 residues. With V trimmed by 8 bases and J by 5 bases, 7 bases remained unmatched. The sequence derives from a man aged 60 to 69 with urothelial cancer. This chain uses TRBV10-2 with TRBJ2-2, with TRBD2 identical over 8 bases. The sample in question was PBMCs, obtained around atezolizumab (anti-PD-L1) treatment. In nucleotides, the CDR3 is TGCGCCAGCCGGGAGGGGGGGAAAACCGGGGAGCTGTTTTTT. Amino acids: CASREGGKTGELFF.